This TCR beta chain was recorded in a study of technical replicates of blood from a handful of donors. The CDR3 runs 14 residues. The V gene's germline CDR1 is SEHNR and CDR2 FQNEAQ (reference sequence). Trimming removed 2 bases from V and 2 bases from J; junction bases left unmatched: 0. Clones were read by immunoSEQ multiplex PCR, and TCRdb kept only the in-frame ones, dropping some. The sample shows around 64,000 clones, just under 95% of them seen only once. The genes are TRBV7-9 and TRBJ2-7, with TRBD2 matching over 10 bases. Sample: PBMCs. This TCR was recovered from a human donor in good health. Some clones in this sample may be carry-over from other donors' samples. The CDR3 DNA is TGTGCCAGCAGCTTAACTAGCGGGACCTACGAGCAGTACTTC. It is translated as CASSLTSGTYEQYF.